The 29 T cell receptor beta chains reported below all come from one sample, sequenced in a study of T cell responses to AZD1222 COVID-19 vaccine. Only in-frame clones appear in the TCRdb table, and some are missing; sequencing was by immunoSEQ multiplex PCR. The table has some 170,000 clones, approximately 90% seen once. This specimen was peripheral blood, taken 28 days after the second AZD1222 dose. The receptors originated from an adult who received the AZD1222 COVID-19 vaccine.

V usage is TRBV27 and J usage is TRBJ1-2; 11 bases line up with TRBD1. The CDR3 loop spans 16 amino acids. With V trimmed by 5 bases and J by 1 base, 6 bases remained unmatched. The germline gives CDR1 MNHEY, CDR2 SMNVEV (reference sequence). The DNA for the CDR3 is TGTGCCAGCAGTCTAAGGACAGGGGGCGATAACTATGGCTACACCTTC. Encoded protein: CASSLRTGGDNYGYTF.

The count of this clone is one. V and J are TRBV7-9 and TRBJ2-7; D is perhaps TRBD2 (5 bases). V lost 1 base and J 4 bases, leaving 11 bases between the germline ends. The CDR3 runs to 14 residues. Germline loops: CDR1 SEHNR, CDR2 FQNEAQ (reference sequence). CDR3 protein: CASSLGGRGYEQYF. The CDR3 nucleotides are TGTGCCAGCAGCTTAGGAGGTCGAGGGTACGAGCAGTACTTC.

The V and J genes are TRBV23-1 and TRBJ1-6; no reliable D call. TRBV23-1 is placed among ORFs of uncertain function. V was shortened by 0 bases and J by 8 bases, with 17 bases between the two germline ends. The CDR3 spans 17 residues. The CDR3 DNA reads as TGCGCCAGCAGTCAATCGAAGGCGCGGCGGCCCGATTCACCCCTCCACTTT. It encodes CASSQSKARRPDSPLHF.

The chain has TRBV9 and TRBJ1-2, with 9 bases fitting TRBD1. With V trimmed by 3 bases and J by 0 bases, 9 bases remained unmatched. The CDR3 sequence is 17 residues long. Germline assignment: CDR1 SGDLS and CDR2 YYNGEE. The CDR3 DNA reads as TGTGCCAGCAGCGCCAGACAGGGGGTGTTCGCTAACTATGGCTACACCTTC. It specifies CASSARQGVFANYGYTF.

This chain links TRBV2 with TRBJ2-2; D is unresolved. Germline-derived CDR1 and CDR2 are SNHLY and FYNNEI. This CDR3 is 15 amino acids long. V was shortened by 7 bases and J by 0 bases, with 12 bases between the two germline ends. CDR3 in DNA: TGTGCCAGCACCAAAGACGGATCGAACACCGGGGAGCTGTTTTTT. Protein: CASTKDGSNTGELFF.

V is TRBV10-3 and J is TRBJ1-2; TRBD1 agrees at 9 bases. This CDR3 has 13 residues. J gave up 10 bases and V 6 bases, and 9 bases lay outside the gene matches. CDR1 ENHRY and CDR2 SYGVKD come from the germline V gene. The CDR3 DNA is TGTGCCATCAGCCTCTTGGGACAGGGAAACTACACCTTC. This encodes CAISLLGQGNYTF.

The rearrangement links TRBV11-2 to TRBJ1-5; no clear D. Germline loops: CDR1 SGHAT, CDR2 FQNNGV. V lost 1 base and J lost 7, with 8 bases in between. This CDR3 has 13 residues. CDR3 protein: CASSLGAEQPQHF. For the CDR3, the DNA is TGTGCCAGCAGCTTAGGGGCAGAGCAGCCCCAGCATTTT. Together with reference TRBV11-2 and TRBJ1-5, the CDR3 gives the full variable domain: EAGVAQSPRYKIIEKRQSVAFWCNPISGHATLYWYQQILGQGPKLLIQFQNNGVVDDSQLPKDRFSAERLKGVDSTLKIQPAKLEDSAVYLCASSLGAEQPQHFGDGTRLSIL.

J is TRBJ2-3 and V is TRBV3-1 (or the pseudogene TRBV3-2); 9 bases agree with TRBD2. This CDR3 is built from 17 residues. The V segment lost 4 bases and the J segment 0 bases; nucleotides outside the gene matches: 8. Germline-derived CDR1 and CDR2 are LGHDT and YNNKEL (reference sequence). In DNA form, the CDR3 reads TGTGCCAGCAGCCCCTACTGGACTAGCGCCAGCACAGATACGCAGTATTTT. Protein sequence: CASSPYWTSASTDTQYF.

The V call is TRBV9, the J call TRBJ1-2; no clear D gene. In germline, CDR1 is SGDLS, CDR2 YYNGEE. The germline V and J ends were trimmed by 0 bases and 9 bases, with 9 bases remaining between them. The CDR3 runs to 12 residues. CDR3 amino acids: CASSVGVGSYTF. CDR3 DNA: TGTGCCAGCAGCGTAGGTGTGGGGAGCTACACCTTC.

This chain uses TRBV6-5 with TRBJ1-2; 8 nucleotides match TRBD1. The ends lost 5 bases at V and 5 bases at J; junction bases unmatched: 10. The germline V gene encodes CDR1 MNHEY and CDR2 SVGAGI. The CDR3 totals 15 residues. The CDR3 DNA sequence: TGTGCCAGCAGTCTCGCGGCGGGACAGGCTTATGGCTACACCTTC. This sequence encodes CASSLAAGQAYGYTF.

The genes are TRBV6-6 and TRBJ1-2, with a possible D match to TRBD1 (5 bases). CDR1 is MNHNY, CDR2 SVGAGI, per germline (reference sequence). Trimming took off 7 bases at V and 5 bases at J, with 17 bases between the two ends. This CDR3 contains 14 residues. CDR3 bases: TGTGCCAGCAACGGGGGTTCTCTGGGATATGGCTACACCTTC. Protein sequence: CASNGGSLGYGYTF.

The V and J genes are TRBV2 and TRBJ2-1; D is tentatively TRBD1 or TRBD2 (5 bases each). The V end was cut by 5 bases, the J end by 13 bases, with 15 bases between. This CDR3 spans 12 amino acids. Germline values: CDR1 SNHLY, CDR2 FYNNEI. CDR3 nucleotide sequence: TGTGCCAGCAGTTCCCGGGGCGGTAGTCAGTTCTTC. Its translation: CASSSRGGSQFF.

The J gene is TRBJ1-1, the V gene TRBV19; D is possibly TRBD1 (6 bases). Per the germline V gene, CDR1 is LNHDA and CDR2 is SQIVND (reference sequence). V was cut by 3 bases and J by 5 bases, with 13 bases left in between. The length of the CDR3 is 14 residues. The CDR3 DNA is TGTGCCAGTAGTATTAGGGGGAAGAGGACTGAAGCTTTCTTT. It codes for CASSIRGKRTEAFF.

The V gene is TRBV7-3, the J gene TRBJ2-5; TRBD2 matches at 10 bases. CDR1 and CDR2 from the germline V gene are SGHTA and FQGTGA. With 2 bases clipped from V and 2 bases from J, the junction kept 2 bases outside the gene matches. The CDR3 totals 15 residues. The CDR3 reads CASSLLAGAQETQYF. In DNA, the CDR3 is TGTGCCAGCAGCTTACTAGCGGGGGCTCAAGAGACCCAGTACTTC.

This clone has only one observation. The J gene is TRBJ1-2, the V gene TRBV27, with 11 bases fitting TRBD1. The trim removed 5 bases at V and 7 bases at J, leaving 3 bases unmatched. Germline loops: CDR1 MNHEY, CDR2 SMNVEV (reference sequence). The CDR3 has 13 amino acids. CDR3 DNA: TGTGCCAGCAGTGTGGGGACAGGGGGTGGCTACACCTTC. As protein: CASSVGTGGGYTF.

The V call is TRBV7-8, the J call TRBJ2-7, with 9 bases that match TRBD1. The CDR3 runs to 15 residues. After removal of 5 bases from V and 3 bases from J, the junction contained 8 bases not matched to a gene. CDR1 is SGHVS, CDR2 FQNEAQ, per germline. The CDR3 reads CASSPRTGAGYEQYF. CDR3 bases: TGTGCCAGCAGCCCGCGGACAGGGGCGGGCTACGAGCAGTACTTC.

This chain connects TRBV5-5 to TRBJ1-2; D remains unclear. Looked up from germline, CDR1 is SGHKS and CDR2 is YYEKEE (reference sequence). This CDR3 comprises 15 residues. V was cut by 4 bases and J by 1 base, with 14 bases left in between. CDR3 residues: CASSPNHADNYGYTF. The CDR3 coding sequence is TGTGCCAGCAGCCCCAACCATGCGGATAACTATGGCTACACCTTC.

This clone was counted a single time. This chain connects TRBV5-5 to TRBJ1-2, with 7 bases aligning to TRBD1. The trim removed 2 bases at V and 3 bases at J, leaving 4 bases unmatched. CDR1 and CDR2 from the germline V gene are SGHKS and YYEKEE (reference sequence). The CDR3 covers 14 residues. CDR3 protein: CASSLRGQYYGYTF. DNA for the CDR3: TGTGCCAGCAGCTTACGGGGACAGTACTATGGCTACACCTTC.

The chain combines TRBV18 with TRBJ1-6; D uncertain. V dropped 3 bases and J dropped 8 bases, with 23 bases sitting between them. CDR3 size: 18 residues. Germline V CDR1 and CDR2: KGHSH, LQKENI. Here the CDR3 reads CASSPRFGRHVGDSPLHF. The DNA of the CDR3 is TGTGCCAGCTCACCCCGGTTTGGCCGGCACGTTGGGGATTCACCCCTCCACTTT.

This sequence joins TRBV18 and TRBJ1-5; D is unresolved. This CDR3 contains 16 residues. Germline V gene data show CDR1 as KGHSH and CDR2 as LQKENI. With 6 bases removed from V and 2 bases from J, the gap between germline ends came to 17 bases. Here the CDR3 DNA reads TGTGCCAGCTCGCCTACGAGCGGGGTGGGCAATCAGCCCCAGCATTTT. Translation gives CASSPTSGVGNQPQHF.

This chain connects TRBV6-5 to TRBJ1-1; 7 nucleotides match TRBD1. Unmatched junction bases numbered 6, after V lost 0 bases and J lost 8 bases. The CDR3 loop spans 14 amino acids. Germline assignment: CDR1 MNHEY and CDR2 SVGAGI. The CDR3 DNA reads TGTGCCAGCAGTTACTCTAGAGGGGGCCTCGAAGCTTTCTTT. Amino acids: CASSYSRGGLEAFF.

The chain couples TRBV3-1 (or the pseudogene TRBV3-2) to TRBJ1-3; 8 bases are shared with TRBD1. Germline V CDR1 and CDR2: LGHDT, YNNKEL (reference sequence). The CDR3 runs 20 residues. Trimming removed 4 bases from V and 3 bases from J; junction bases left unmatched: 20. For the CDR3, the DNA is TGTGCCAGCAGCCGATATGGGACAGGAGCCCCCGGGAGCTTTGGAAACACCATATATTTT. This codes for CASSRYGTGAPGSFGNTIYF.

CDR3 in amino acids: CAWSPGPTMNTEAFF. The CDR3 nucleotides are TGTGCCTGGAGCCCGGGGCCTACCATGAACACTGAAGCTTTCTTT. This chain joins TRBV30 and TRBJ1-1; tentatively, D is TRBD1 (5 bases). The CDR3 contains 15 residues. The germline gives CDR1 GTSNPN, CDR2 SVGIG (reference sequence). The ends were cut back, 3 bases at V and 0 bases at J, with 14 bases in the middle. The full variable domain, in which reference TRBV30 and TRBJ1-1 provide the parts outside the CDR3, is SQTIHQWPATLVQPVGSPLSLECTVEGTSNPNLYWYRQAAGRGLQLLFYSVGIGQISSEVPQNLSASRPQDRQFILSSKKLLLSDSGFYLCAWSPGPTMNTEAFFGQGTRLTVV.

This chain uses TRBV5-1 with TRBJ2-3; the match to TRBD2 covers 10 bases. Unmatched junction bases numbered 1, after V lost 0 bases and J lost 0 bases. Germline V gives CDR1 SGHRS, CDR2 YFSETQ. The CDR3 length is 16 residues. The CDR3 coding sequence is TGCGCCAGCAGCTTGGGGACTAGCGGAAGCACAGATACGCAGTATTTT. It is translated as CASSLGTSGSTDTQYF.

The genes are TRBV7-2 and TRBJ1-1; D unclear. The CDR3 totals 15 residues. V lost 0 bases, J lost 0 bases, and 8 bases lay in between. Germline V gives CDR1 SGHTA, CDR2 FQGNSA. CDR3 in DNA: TGTGCCAGCAGCTTAGCGGCGCAAATGAACACTGAAGCTTTCTTT. Its protein is CASSLAAQMNTEAFF.

The CDR3 reads CASSLTVGPIAFF. DNA of the CDR3: TGTGCCAGCAGCCTCACGGTCGGACCTATAGCTTTCTTT. The gene calls are TRBV14 and TRBJ1-1; no clear D. This CDR3 region has 13 residues. Per germline, CDR1 SGHDN and CDR2 FVKESK. Between the trimmed V and J ends, which lost 4 bases and 10 bases, there was a span of 16 bases.

In nucleotides, the CDR3 is TGTGCCAGCAGTTTCCGGCGGGACACTTTATACGAGCAGTACTTC. It encodes CASSFRRDTLYEQYF. The gene calls are TRBV2 and TRBJ2-7; either TRBD1 or TRBD2 may supply D (6 bases each). The CDR3 has 15 residues. Deletions cut 5 bases from V and 4 bases from J, with 18 bases between. The germline V gene has CDR1 SNHLY and CDR2 FYNNEI.

The rearrangement joins TRBV11-3 to TRBJ2-2; no clear D gene. Germline CDR1 SGHNT, CDR2 YENEEA. The CDR3 length is 13 residues. The ends were cut back, 1 base at V and 9 bases at J, with 9 bases in the middle. The CDR3 loop reads CASSLAQDRELFF. The CDR3 DNA follows: TGTGCCAGCAGCTTAGCCCAGGACCGGGAGCTGTTTTTT.

The CDR3 DNA sequence: TGTGCCAGCAGCACCCGAGGTGGCGGGAACTATGGCTACACCTTC. Encoded protein: CASSTRGGGNYGYTF. The rearrangement uses TRBV9 and TRBJ1-2; D unclear. The V end lost 4 bases, the J end lost 2 bases, and 15 bases lay between the germline ends. This CDR3 is 15 amino acids long. Looked up from germline, CDR1 is SGDLS and CDR2 is YYNGEE. The full variable domain, with the rest looked up from reference TRBV9 and TRBJ1-2, is DSGVTQTPKHLITATGQRVTLRCSPRSGDLSVYWYQQSLDQGLQFLIQYYNGEERAKGNILERFSAQQFPDLHSELNLSSLELGDSALYFCASSTRGGGNYGYTFGSGTRLTVV.